Each of the 20 T cell receptor beta chains below was sequenced from the same sample in a study of blood T cell repertoires in COVID-19. Here immunoSEQ multiplex PCR was the method, and the copy in TCRdb shows in-frame clones only, minus some. In the table there are about 110,000 clones, over 55% of which are singletons. Source material: peripheral blood. These receptors originate from a human donor with acute or convalescent COVID-19. The donor label of this sample is uncertain.

The rearrangement joins TRBV7-9 to TRBJ1-1; possibly TRBD1 for D (5 bases). The V gene's germline CDR1 is SEHNR and CDR2 FQNEAQ (reference sequence). The CDR3 is 16 amino acids. V lost 0 bases to trimming and J lost 3 bases, with 14 bases between them. CDR3 protein: CASSLAVGEGDTEAFF. CDR3 DNA: TGTGCCAGCAGCTTAGCGGTAGGGGAAGGGGACACTGAAGCTTTCTTT.

A word on this clone: The junction does not match germline at one end; this may be a read error. Other DNA sequences of this sample code for an identical CDR3. The chain carries TRBV27 and TRBJ1-1; D perhaps matches TRBD1 (6 bases). CDR3 size: 15 residues. CDR1 and CDR2 (germline): MNHEY, SMNVEV (reference sequence). The CDR3 DNA follows: TGTGCCAGCAGTTTTATCGACAGGCCGAACACTGAAGCCTTCTTT. It translates to CASSFIDRPNTEAFF.

The gene calls are TRBV3-1 (or the pseudogene TRBV3-2) and TRBJ1-5; no reliable D call. There are 15 residues in the CDR3. Germline CDR1 is LGHDT and CDR2 is YNNKEL (reference sequence). The V gene lost 0 bases and the J gene lost 5 bases, with 11 bases spanning the gap. This CDR3 is CASSQDTTLDQPQHF. The CDR3 region has the DNA TGTGCCAGCAGCCAAGATACAACCTTGGATCAGCCCCAGCATTTT.

This clone has just one count. The same CDR3 can be traced to other DNA sequences in this sample. The V gene is TRBV5-1, the J gene TRBJ2-2, with 7 bases identical to TRBD2. V was clipped by 0 bases and J by 0 bases; unmatched bases: 5. The CDR3 contains 17 residues. Germline-derived CDR1 and CDR2 are SGHRS and YFSETQ. The CDR3 loop reads CASSLARGGSNTGELFF. DNA for the CDR3: TGCGCCAGCAGCTTGGCTCGGGGAGGGTCGAACACCGGGGAGCTGTTTTTT.

This clone was seen a few times. The genes are TRBV6-5 and TRBJ1-4, with 10 bases matching TRBD1. Trimming removed 7 bases from V and 0 bases from J; junction bases left unmatched: 2. Germline loops: CDR1 MNHEY, CDR2 SVGAGI. The CDR3 is made up of 15 amino acids. The CDR3 DNA reads TGTGCCAGCAAAGGACAGGGGGCAACTAATGAAAAACTGTTTTTT. It codes for CASKGQGATNEKLFF.

This clone was observed a handful of times. The chain joins TRBV6-4 to TRBJ2-7, with a possible D match to TRBD1 (6 bases). Germline CDR1 is MRHNA and CDR2 is SNTAGT. Trimming cost V 0 bases and J 2 bases, with 14 bases left between them. The CDR3 sequence is 16 residues long. The CDR3 region has the DNA TGTGCCAGCAGTGACTCGGACAGCATACTCGCCTACGAGCAGTACGTC. Encoded protein: CASSDSDSILAYEQYV.

The V call is TRBV4-1, the J call TRBJ1-1, with D perhaps TRBD1 (6 bases). The CDR3 has 13 amino acids. V shed 3 bases and J shed 11 bases, with 16 bases lying between them. Germline CDR1 and CDR2: MGHRA and YSYEKL. The CDR3 loop reads CASSQQRGFRAFF. As DNA, the CDR3 is TGCGCCAGCAGCCAGCAAAGGGGGTTTCGTGCTTTCTTT.

V is TRBV19 and J is TRBJ1-1; a possible D gene is TRBD1 (5 bases). This CDR3 has 12 amino acids. V was cut by 6 bases and J by 0 bases, with 5 bases left in between. Per germline, CDR1 LNHDA and CDR2 SQIVND (reference sequence). This CDR3 reads CASRTVNTEAFF. For the CDR3, the DNA is TGTGCCAGTAGGACAGTGAACACTGAAGCTTTCTTT.

This clone was observed at least ten times. V usage is TRBV6-5 and J usage is TRBJ1-1; 8 bases fit TRBD1. Trimming at V came to 4 bases and at J to 1 base, leaving 2 bases not matched to a gene. There are 14 residues in the CDR3. Germline V lookup: CDR1 MNHEY, CDR2 SVGAGI. The CDR3 DNA follows: TGTGCCAGCAGTTTAGGGACAGGGAACACTGAAGCTTTCTTT. Its protein is CASSLGTGNTEAFF.

The chain joins TRBV6-1 to TRBJ1-4; perhaps TRBD1 as D (6 bases). The ends were cut back, 4 bases at V and 5 bases at J, with 23 bases in the middle. Germline V gene lookup returns CDR1 MNHNS and CDR2 SASEGT. The CDR3 consists of 18 residues. CDR3 protein: CASSARPYTGWENEKLFF. The CDR3 nucleotides are TGTGCCAGCAGTGCGAGGCCGTACACAGGGTGGGAAAATGAAAAACTGTTTTTT.

V usage is TRBV9 and J usage is TRBJ2-3; 7 bases align to TRBD1. The CDR3 has 15 residues. The V segment lost 3 bases and the J segment 1 base; nucleotides outside the gene matches: 5. CDR1 and CDR2 (germline): SGDLS, YYNGEE. CDR3 region: CASSAYRGGTDTQYF. The CDR3 bases are TGTGCCAGCAGCGCCTACAGGGGCGGCACAGATACGCAGTATTTT.

The V and J genes are TRBV3-1 (or the pseudogene TRBV3-2) and TRBJ2-3; 9 bases map to TRBD2. The V and J ends lost 1 base and 4 bases, in that order; junction bases with no gene match: 3. CDR3 length equals 15 residues. CDR1 LGHDT and CDR2 YNNKEL come from the germline V gene (reference sequence). CDR3 protein: CASSQGTSDADTQYF. The CDR3 nucleotides are TGTGCCAGCAGCCAAGGGACTAGCGATGCAGATACGCAGTATTTT.

V usage is TRBV6-5 and J usage is TRBJ2-7, with 7 bases aligning to TRBD1. CDR1 and CDR2 (germline): MNHEY, SVGAGI. V gave up 7 bases and J gave up 1 base; unmatched junction bases: 7. The CDR3 spans 14 residues. The CDR3 DNA reads as TGTGCCAGCAAAAGGACAGGTTCTTCCTACGAGCAGTACGTC. Its translation: CASKRTGSSYEQYV.

The chain carries TRBV5-6 and TRBJ1-1, with 10 bases lining up with TRBD1. V gave up 4 bases and J gave up 3 bases; unmatched junction bases: 9. CDR1 SGHDT and CDR2 YYEEEE come from the germline V gene. The CDR3 consists of 16 residues. CDR3 bases: TGTGCCAGCAGCGGAGGGACAGGGGCGGGGCACACTGAAGCTTTCTTT. As protein: CASSGGTGAGHTEAFF.

The V gene is TRBV19, the J gene TRBJ1-5; possibly TRBD1 for D (5 bases). V was pared by 5 bases and J by 2 bases, with 13 bases between. Germline V gene data show CDR1 as LNHDA and CDR2 as SQIVND (reference sequence). The CDR3 consists of 15 residues. The CDR3 DNA is TGTGCCAGTAGTTGGGGCCTGGGGCGCAATCAGCCCCAGCATTTT. This gives the protein CASSWGLGRNQPQHF.

The genes are TRBV18 and TRBJ2-7; D might be TRBD1 (7 bases). CDR3 size: 14 residues. CDR1 and CDR2 (germline): KGHSH, LQKENI. Trimming shortened V by 4 bases and J by 2 bases, and 12 bases separated the two germline ends. The CDR3 sequence is CASSLGGTAYEQYV. The DNA of the CDR3 is TGTGCCAGCTCACTAGGGGGGACAGCCTACGAGCAGTACGTC.

CDR3 protein: CASSGGLGGTPSTDTQYF. Written as DNA, the CDR3 is TGTGCCAGTAGTGGGGGGTTGGGCGGAACACCTAGCACAGATACGCAGTATTTT. V gene TRBV19 combines with J gene TRBJ2-3; a possible D gene is TRBD2 (6 bases). CDR1 and CDR2 (germline): LNHDA, SQIVND (reference sequence). The germline V and J ends were trimmed by 5 bases and 0 bases, with 21 bases remaining between them. This CDR3 is 18 amino acids long.

CDR3 nucleotide sequence: TGTGCCAGTAGTATCGCAGGCCGGCCCGAAAAACTGTTTTTT. Translation: CASSIAGRPEKLFF. The chain recombines TRBV19 with TRBJ1-4; D call uncertain. The CDR3 is 14 residues long. Between the trimmed V and J ends, which lost 3 bases and 8 bases, there was a span of 13 bases. The germline gives CDR1 LNHDA, CDR2 SQIVND (reference sequence). The full variable domain, completed using reference TRBV19 and TRBJ1-4, is DGGITQSPKYLFRKEGQNVTLSCEQNLNHDAMYWYRQDPGQGLRLIYYSQIVNDFQKGDIAEGYSVSREKKESFPLTVTSAQKNPTAFYLCASSIAGRPEKLFFGSGTQLSVL.

This clone has more than one count but fewer than ten. The chain links TRBV11-2 to TRBJ2-2; 9 bases match TRBD1. Per germline, CDR1 SGHAT and CDR2 FQNNGV. J was trimmed by 3 bases and V by 4 bases; bases with no gene match: 3. CDR3 length: 15 amino acids. CDR3 residues: CASSSGTGYTGELFF. CDR3 bases: TGTGCCAGCAGCTCCGGGACAGGGTACACCGGGGAGCTGTTTTTT.

The chain combines TRBV2 with TRBJ1-2, with 7 positions matching TRBD1. V trimming: 6 bases; J trimming: 5 bases; junction bases outside the gene matches: 9. The V gene's germline CDR1 is SNHLY and CDR2 FYNNEI. The CDR3 spans 14 residues. CDR3 loop: CASSPQGVRYGYTF. CDR3 bases: TGTGCCAGCAGCCCCCAGGGGGTGAGGTATGGCTACACCTTC.